The rows below give T cell receptor beta chains drawn from one sample of a study of T-cell memory formation after mild COVID-19. TCRdb re-analysed the 5' RACE reads in MiXCR, keeping a single row per CDR3 protein. The sample contains approximately 560,000 distinct CDR3 sequences, roughly 17% of which appear only once. The specimen sequenced was PBMCs or a T cell subset sorted from them (not recorded which). These receptors were obtained from an adult woman who had mild COVID-19 (a few samples of this study predate the infection). Cell type and time point are not known. Both conserved end residues are part of each CDR3. D genes are given only for firm matches. Rows give clone size only sometimes, using once, few, many, or a class for an expanded clone.

J gene,V gene,clone size,D gene,CDR3 DNA,CDR3 protein
TRBJ2-7,TRBV5-1,-,-,TGCGCCAGCAGCAAAAAGACTGGGGAGTACGAGCAGTACTTC,CASSKKTGEYEQYF
TRBJ2-1,TRBV5-1,many,TRBD2,TGCGCCAGCAGCCCCGGGACTAGCGGGAGTAACGAGCAGTTCTTC,CASSPGTSGSNEQFF
TRBJ2-7,TRBV20-1,few,-,TGCAGTGCTAGTATAGTCAGCATCCACGAGCAGTACTTC,CSASIVSIHEQYF
TRBJ1-1,TRBV12-3/TRBV12-4,many,-,TGTGCCAGCAGCTTAGGGACGAACACTGAAGCTTTCTTT,CASSLGTNTEAFF
TRBJ2-1,TRBV20-1,few,TRBD2,TGCAGTGCTAGAGCACTAGCGGATGGCTCCGGGCAGTTCTTC,CSARALADGSGQFF
TRBJ2-1,TRBV18,-,TRBD2,TGTGCCAGCTCACCAGTAGCGGGGGGCCCCCCTACGGCCTTC,CASSPVAGGPPTAF
TRBJ2-7,TRBV7-2,-,-,TGTGCCAGCAGCTTTGCTATCTCCTACGAGCAGTACTTC,CASSFAISYEQYF
TRBJ2-7,TRBV6-1,-,TRBD2,TGTGCCAGCAGTGAGAGGTCTAGCGGGAGCTACGAGCAGTACTTC,CASSERSSGSYEQYF
TRBJ2-7,TRBV7-6,-,TRBD2,TGTGCCAGCAGCTCCAGCGGGGGGGCGGAAGAGCAGTACTTC,CASSSSGGAEEQYF
TRBJ2-7,TRBV12-3/TRBV12-4,-,TRBD2,TGTGCCAGCAGCCCCTTCCTGGGACTAGCGGACGAGCAGTACTTC,CASSPFLGLADEQYF
TRBJ2-7,TRBV11-2,-,TRBD2,TGTGCCAGCAGCTTAGGCGCTAGCGGGGTTTCCTACGAGCAGTACTTC,CASSLGASGVSYEQYF
TRBJ2-5,TRBV12-3/TRBV12-4,-,-,TGTGCCAGCAGTTTCTATCTTCGGGGGCAGGGAGAGACCCAGTACTTC,CASSFYLRGQGETQYF
TRBJ2-1,TRBV20-1,few,TRBD2,TGCAGTGCTAGAGGGTTGGGACCTAGCGGGATAACCCTTACCTACAATGAGCAGTTCTTC,CSARGLGPSGITLTYNEQFF
TRBJ2-3,TRBV7-9,-,TRBD2,TGTGCCAGCAGCAATTTAGCGGGAGGGATCACAGATACGCAGTATTTT,CASSNLAGGITDTQYF
TRBJ2-7,TRBV29-1,-,TRBD1,TGCAGCGCCCTCGGACAGGGGGTTGGTTTCTCCTACGAGCAGTACTTC,CSALGQGVGFSYEQYF
TRBJ1-2,TRBV5-6,-,-,TGTGCCAGCAGCATCGGACTGGACTATGGCTACACCTTC,CASSIGLDYGYTF
TRBJ1-4,TRBV20-1,few,-,TGCAGTGCTCGGCGGACCGGGGGGGGAGCTAATGAAAAACTGTTTTTT,CSARRTGGGANEKLFF
TRBJ2-1,TRBV7-9,few,-,TGTGCCAGCAGCCTATATGGGGCGCATCCCTACAATGAGCAGTTCTTC,CASSLYGAHPYNEQFF
TRBJ2-1,TRBV24-1,-,TRBD2,TGTGCCACCAGCACGGGGGGACTAGCAAAGTTCTTC,CATSTGGLAKFF
TRBJ2-2,TRBV15,few,TRBD1,TGTGCCATCAGGTCGGGGACAGGGCGAGCCGGGGAGCTGTTTTTT,CAIRSGTGRAGELFF
TRBJ1-1,TRBV15,few,TRBD1,TGTGCCACCAGCAGAGAAAAGGGGGCAGCTTTCTTT,CATSREKGAAFF
TRBJ2-3,TRBV4-1,-,-,TGCGCCAGCAGCCAAGTCTGGCCCCAGAATACGCAGTATTTT,CASSQVWPQNTQYF
TRBJ2-1,TRBV12-3/TRBV12-4,-,-,TGTGCCAGCAGTTTAGTGTTACACAATGAGCAGTTCTTC,CASSLVLHNEQFF
TRBJ2-1,TRBV12-3/TRBV12-4,few,TRBD2,TGTGCCAGCAGTCCGAAGCGGGGGACACTTAGCTCCTACAATGAGCAGTTCTTC,CASSPKRGTLSSYNEQFF
TRBJ2-3,TRBV7-2,few,-,TGTGCCAGCAGCTTAGCGCCGGCCACAGATACGCAGTATTTT,CASSLAPATDTQYF
TRBJ2-7,TRBV21-1,-,-,TGTGCCAGCAGCAAAAATCAATCAGGGCAATTCTCCTACGAGCAGTACTTC,CASSKNQSGQFSYEQYF
TRBJ2-3,TRBV5-1,few,-,TGCGCCAGCAGCTTAGGGTACTCAGACAGGAGCACAGATACGCAGTATTTT,CASSLGYSDRSTDTQYF
TRBJ2-2,TRBV9,few,TRBD2,TGTGCCAGCAGCGTAGCCCTCCCCGGGCGGGGGGGCCGGGGCACCGGGGAGCTGTTTTTT,CASSVALPGRGGRGTGELFF
TRBJ1-1,TRBV7-3,few,TRBD1,TGTGCCAGCAGCTTCTTGTACAGGGGAACTGAAGCTTTCTTT,CASSFLYRGTEAFF